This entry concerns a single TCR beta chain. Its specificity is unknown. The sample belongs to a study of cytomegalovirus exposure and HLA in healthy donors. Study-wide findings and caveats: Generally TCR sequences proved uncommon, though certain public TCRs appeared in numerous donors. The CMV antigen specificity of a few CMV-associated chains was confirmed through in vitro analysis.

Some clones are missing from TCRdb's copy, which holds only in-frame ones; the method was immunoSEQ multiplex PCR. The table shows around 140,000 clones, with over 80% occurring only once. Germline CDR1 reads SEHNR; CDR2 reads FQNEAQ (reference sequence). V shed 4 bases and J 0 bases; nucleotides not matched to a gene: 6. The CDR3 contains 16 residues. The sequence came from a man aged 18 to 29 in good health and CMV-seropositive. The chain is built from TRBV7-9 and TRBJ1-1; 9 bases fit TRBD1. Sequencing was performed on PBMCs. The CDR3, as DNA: TGTGCCAGCAGCTCGACAGGGGGGTTCATGAACACTGAAGCTTTCTTT. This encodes CASSSTGGFMNTEAFF. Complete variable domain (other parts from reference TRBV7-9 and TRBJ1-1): DTGVSQNPRHKITKRGQNVTFRCDPISEHNRLYWYRQTLGQGPEFLTYFQNEAQLEKSRLLSDRFSAERPKGSFSTLEIQRTEQGDSAMYLCASSSTGGFMNTEAFFGQGTRLTVV.